By its share, the clone carrying this TCR beta chain is medium-sized (0.01 to 0.1%). The data are from a study of metastatic and nonmetastatic thyroid tumors. TCRdb reanalyzed the PCR reads via MiXCR. The table lists over 6,500 clones, 27% of them singletons. Before thyroid surgery, none of the patients had received any treatment. The J segment lost 3 bases and the V segment lost 6 bases, leaving 4 bases of the junction unmatched. The CDR3 is made up of 15 amino acids. In germline, CDR1 is SGHTA, CDR2 FQGNSA. The sequence came from a male donor with papillary thyroid cancer or a benign thyroid nodule (not recorded which). Some clones in this sample may be carry-over from other donors' samples. J is TRBJ2-1 and V is TRBV7-2; 11 bases are a match to TRBD2. The sequencing input was adjacent normal tissue. The CDR3 DNA sequence: TGTGCCAGCAGGGAGGGACTAGCGGACTACAATGAGCAGTTCTTC. Translating gives CASREGLADYNEQFF.